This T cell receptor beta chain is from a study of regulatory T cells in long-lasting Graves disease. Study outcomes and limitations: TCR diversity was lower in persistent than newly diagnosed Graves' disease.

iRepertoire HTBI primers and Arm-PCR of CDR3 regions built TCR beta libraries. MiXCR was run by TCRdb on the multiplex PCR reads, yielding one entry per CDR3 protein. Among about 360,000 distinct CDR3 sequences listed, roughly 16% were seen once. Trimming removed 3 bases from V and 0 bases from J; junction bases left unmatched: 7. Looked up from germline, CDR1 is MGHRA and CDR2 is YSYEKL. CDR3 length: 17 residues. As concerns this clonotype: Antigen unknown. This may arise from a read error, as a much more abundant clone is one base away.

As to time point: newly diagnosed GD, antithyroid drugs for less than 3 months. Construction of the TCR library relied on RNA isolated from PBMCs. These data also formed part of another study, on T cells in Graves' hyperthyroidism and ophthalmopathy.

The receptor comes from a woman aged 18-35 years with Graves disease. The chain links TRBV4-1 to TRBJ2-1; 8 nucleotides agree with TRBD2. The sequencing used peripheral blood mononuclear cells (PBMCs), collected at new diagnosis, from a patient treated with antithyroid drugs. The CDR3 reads CASSQGLGESSYNEQFF. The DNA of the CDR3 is TGCGCCAGCAGCCAGGGACTAGGGGAAAGCTCCTACAATGAGCAGTTCTTC.